Below are 19 T cell receptor beta chains sequenced from a single sample in a study of blood T cell repertoires in COVID-19. Assay: immunoSEQ multiplex PCR; the TCRdb copy retains only in-frame clones and omits some. The table includes approximately 290,000 clones, 85% to 90% detected once. The sequenced sample was peripheral blood. Source of these receptors: a man aged 25-40 years with acute or convalescent COVID-19.

The chain employs TRBV27 and TRBJ1-2; TRBD1 aligns across 7 bases. The CDR3 runs 15 residues. CDR1 is MNHEY and CDR2 is SMNVEV in the germline V gene (reference sequence). V was clipped by 5 bases and J by 2 bases; unmatched bases: 8. The CDR3 protein is CASSPRTGVNYGYTF. The CDR3 bases are TGTGCCAGCAGTCCTCGGACAGGCGTAAACTATGGCTACACCTTC.

The chain joins TRBV2 to TRBJ1-2; 8 bases agree with TRBD1. This CDR3 contains 13 residues. V trimming: 7 bases; J trimming: 7 bases; junction bases outside the gene matches: 8. The germline V gene has CDR1 SNHLY and CDR2 FYNNEI. The chain's CDR3 is CASNKDRAGGYTF. CDR3 in DNA: TGTGCCAGCAATAAGGACAGGGCGGGTGGCTACACCTTC.

This clone was seen only a few times. V gene TRBV4-1 combines with J gene TRBJ1-2; D is ambiguous. V dropped 0 bases and J dropped 3 bases, with 14 bases sitting between them. The CDR3 spans 16 residues. Looked up from germline, CDR1 is MGHRA and CDR2 is YSYEKL. The CDR3 spells CASSQDWLPGDYGYTF. The CDR3 coding sequence is TGCGCCAGCAGCCAAGATTGGCTGCCGGGTGACTATGGCTACACCTTC.

The rearrangement joins TRBV7-9 to TRBJ1-2, with D possibly being TRBD1 (6 bases). CDR1 and CDR2 from the germline V gene are SEHNR and FQNEAQ (reference sequence). The CDR3 extends over 15 amino acids. Trimming removed 0 bases from V and 8 bases from J, with 16 bases in between. CDR3 bases: TGTGCCAGCAGCTTAGCACGACAGGCCGATGGGGGCTACACCTTC. Translated: CASSLARQADGGYTF.

The V and J genes are TRBV15 and TRBJ1-5; the match to TRBD1 covers 7 bases. CDR1 LNHNV and CDR2 YYDKDF come from the germline V gene (reference sequence). The length of the CDR3 is 14 residues. Unmatched junction bases numbered 4, after V lost 5 bases and J lost 3 bases. CDR3 DNA sequence: TGTGCCACCAGCCCGGGACAGTTCAATCAGCCCCAGCATTTT. Its translation: CATSPGQFNQPQHF.

V gene TRBV7-8 combines with J gene TRBJ2-7, with 8 bases that match TRBD1. V was clipped by 5 bases and J by 3 bases; unmatched bases: 12. Germline CDR1 reads SGHVS; CDR2 reads FQNEAQ. The CDR3 length is 16 residues. The CDR3 nucleotides read TGTGCCAGCAGCCAACTATTACAGGGGGGCAGCTACGAGCAGTACTTC. It translates to CASSQLLQGGSYEQYF. Combining the CDR3 with reference TRBV7-8 and TRBJ2-7 gives the whole variable domain GAGVSQSPRYKVAKRGQDVALRCDPISGHVSLFWYQQALGQGPEFLTYFQNEAQLDKSGLPSDRFFAERPEGSVSTLKIQRTQQEDSAVYLCASSQLLQGGSYEQYFGPGTRLTVT.

This clone was picked up one time. The chain carries TRBV7-3 and TRBJ2-2, with D possibly TRBD2 on 6 matching bases. There are 17 residues in the CDR3. From germline, CDR1 is SGHTA and CDR2 FQGTGA. V gave up 5 bases and J gave up 1 base, with 17 bases separating them. In nucleotides, the CDR3 is TGTGCCAGCAGCCCCGACCCGGGACTGCTGAACACCGGGGAGCTGTTTTTT. Encoded protein: CASSPDPGLLNTGELFF.

This clone was counted only a few times. This sequence joins TRBV10-3 and TRBJ1-2; 12 bases line up with TRBD1. Trimming removed 5 bases from V and 8 bases from J; junction bases left unmatched: 9. The CDR3 extends over 15 amino acids. Looked up from germline, CDR1 is ENHRY and CDR2 is SYGVKD. The CDR3: CAISRPGQGAEGYTF. The CDR3 bases are TGTGCCATCAGTAGACCGGGACAGGGGGCCGAAGGCTACACCTTC.

This chain joins TRBV10-3 and TRBJ2-7; TRBD2 aligns across 14 bases. The CDR3 extends over 16 amino acids. Germline CDR1 and CDR2: ENHRY and SYGVKD. V shed 2 bases and J 7 bases; nucleotides not matched to a gene: 7. For the CDR3, the DNA is TGTGCCATCAGTGAGCCGGGACTAGCGGGAGTCGGTGAGCAGTACTTC. It translates to CAISEPGLAGVGEQYF.

As DNA, the CDR3 is TGTGCCAGCAGCTTAGTGAGGAACACCGGGGAGCTGTTTTTT. It is translated as CASSLVRNTGELFF. This sequence joins TRBV7-3 and TRBJ2-2; D is undetermined. The CDR3 length is 14 residues. Deletions cut 2 bases from V and 1 base from J, with 5 bases between. Per germline, CDR1 SGHTA and CDR2 FQGTGA.

The chain is built from TRBV6-5 and TRBJ1-5; TRBD1 matches 7 bases. There are 13 residues in the CDR3. Germline assignment: CDR1 MNHEY and CDR2 SVGAGI. V dropped 8 bases and J dropped 2; count of bases not matched to a gene: 3. The CDR3 sequence: CASAGQGNQPQHF. In DNA form, the CDR3 reads TGTGCCAGCGCTGGACAGGGCAATCAGCCCCAGCATTTT.

V usage is TRBV5-1 and J usage is TRBJ1-6; TRBD1 agrees at 7 bases. The length of the CDR3 is 14 residues. V was pared by 4 bases and J by 6 bases, with 4 bases of the junction left unmatched. Germline V CDR1 and CDR2: SGHRS, YFSETQ. CDR3 DNA sequence: TGCGCCAGCAGCCGCGGGACAGCTAATTCACCCCTCCACTTT. It codes for CASSRGTANSPLHF.

This clone has more than one count but fewer than ten. CDR3 region: CASSPGTGELFF. DNA for the CDR3: TGTGCCAGCAGTCCCGGCACCGGGGAGCTGTTTTTT. The chain has TRBV6-6 and TRBJ2-2; D is ambiguous. V lost 5 bases and J 4 bases, leaving 5 bases between the germline ends. Per germline, CDR1 MNHNY and CDR2 SVGAGI (reference sequence). The CDR3 totals 12 residues.

Turning to this clone: Other DNA sequences in this specimen translate into the identical CDR3. The chain has TRBV28 and TRBJ1-1; a possible D gene is TRBD1 (5 bases). This CDR3 comprises 12 residues. V was trimmed by 4 bases and J by 4 bases, leaving 7 bases between them. Germline V gene lookup returns CDR1 MDHEN and CDR2 SYDVKM. CDR3 loop: CASSSGGTEAFF. The CDR3 DNA follows: TGTGCCAGCAGTTCGGGGGGCACTGAAGCTTTCTTT.

This chain links TRBV6-1 with TRBJ1-2, with 7 bases fitting TRBD1. V was pared by 3 bases and J by 4 bases, with 8 bases of the junction left unmatched. The CDR3 contains 15 residues. The V gene's germline CDR1 is MNHNS and CDR2 SASEGT. The CDR3 here is CASSELDRDGYGYTF. The CDR3 DNA follows: TGTGCCAGCAGTGAGCTTGACAGGGACGGCTATGGCTACACCTTC.

The chain is built from TRBV6-6 and TRBJ2-3; 9 bases align to TRBD2. The CDR3 has 16 residues. Germline V gives CDR1 MNHNY, CDR2 SVGAGI (reference sequence). V was clipped by 4 bases and J by 3 bases; unmatched bases: 8. The CDR3 sequence is CASSSGGRAETDTQYF. DNA of the CDR3: TGTGCCAGCAGTTCAGGCGGGAGGGCCGAGACAGATACGCAGTATTTT.

The chain combines TRBV5-1 with TRBJ1-4; D is unclear. The CDR3 consists of 13 residues. Germline V CDR1 and CDR2: SGHRS, YFSETQ. With 0 bases removed from V and 7 bases from J, the gap between germline ends came to 7 bases. As DNA, the CDR3 is TGCGCCAGCAGCTTGGTTTCCGGTGAAAAACTGTTTTTT. Protein product: CASSLVSGEKLFF.

V is TRBV28 and J is TRBJ1-1; no clear D gene. Germline assignment: CDR1 MDHEN and CDR2 SYDVKM. V lost 3 bases and J 0 bases, leaving 14 bases between the germline ends. The CDR3 length is 16 residues. The CDR3 sequence is CASSFNIMRMNTEAFF. CDR3 bases: TGTGCCAGCAGTTTCAACATCATGAGGATGAACACTGAAGCTTTCTTT.

The V call is TRBV6-6, the J call TRBJ2-2, with D hard to call. Germline CDR1 and CDR2: MNHNY and SVGAGI (reference sequence). The CDR3 runs to 11 residues. The V gene lost 7 bases and the J gene lost 9 bases, with 9 bases spanning the gap. The CDR3 region is CASTTFRELFF. CDR3 sequence (DNA): TGTGCCAGCACCACTTTCCGGGAGCTGTTTTTT.